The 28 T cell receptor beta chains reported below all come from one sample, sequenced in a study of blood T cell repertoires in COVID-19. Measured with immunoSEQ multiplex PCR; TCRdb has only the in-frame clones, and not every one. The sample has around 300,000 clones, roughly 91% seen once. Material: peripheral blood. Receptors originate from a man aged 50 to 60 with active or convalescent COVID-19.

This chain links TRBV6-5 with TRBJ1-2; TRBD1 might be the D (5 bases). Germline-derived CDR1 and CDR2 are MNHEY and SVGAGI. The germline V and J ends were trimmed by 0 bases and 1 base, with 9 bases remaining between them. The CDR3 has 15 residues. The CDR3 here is CASSYSKGVNYGYTF. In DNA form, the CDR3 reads TGTGCCAGCAGTTACTCGAAAGGGGTTAACTATGGCTACACCTTC.

In DNA, the CDR3 is TGTGCCAGCAGTTCCGCGACAGGGGGCTACTATGGCTACACCTTC. Amino acids: CASSSATGGYYGYTF. The V call is TRBV28, the J call TRBJ1-2, with 10 bases aligning to TRBD1. CDR1 and CDR2 from the germline V gene are MDHEN and SYDVKM. The CDR3 runs to 15 residues. Trimming took 4 bases from V and 3 from J; bases not matched to a gene: 5.

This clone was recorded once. The CDR3 region is CASSLGTGQAFF. CDR3 DNA: TGTGCCAGCAGCTTAGGAACAGGGCAAGCTTTCTTT. The rearrangement links TRBV11-1 to TRBJ1-1; the D gene is possibly TRBD1 (6 bases). Germline CDR1 is SGHAT and CDR2 is FQDESV (reference sequence). V was shortened by 1 base and J by 9 bases, with 9 bases between the two germline ends. The CDR3 sequence is 12 residues long. Complete variable domain (other parts from reference TRBV11-1 and TRBJ1-1): EAEVAQSPRYKITEKSQAVAFWCDPISGHATLYWYRQILGQGPELLVQFQDESVVDDSQLPKDRFSAERLKGVDSTLKIQPAELGDSAMYLCASSLGTGQAFFGQGTRLTVV.

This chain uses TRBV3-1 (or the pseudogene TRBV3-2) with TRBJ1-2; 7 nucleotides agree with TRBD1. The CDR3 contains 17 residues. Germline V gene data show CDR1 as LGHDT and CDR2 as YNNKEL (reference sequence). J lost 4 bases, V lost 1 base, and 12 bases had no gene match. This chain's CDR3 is CASSQVKDRRRSYGYTF. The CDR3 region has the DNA TGTGCCAGCAGCCAAGTTAAGGACAGGCGCCGGTCCTATGGCTACACCTTC.

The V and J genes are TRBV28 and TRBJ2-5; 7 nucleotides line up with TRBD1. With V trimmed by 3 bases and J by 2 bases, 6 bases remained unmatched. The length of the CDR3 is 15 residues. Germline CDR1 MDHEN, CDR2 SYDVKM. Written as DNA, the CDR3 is TGTGCCAGCAGTTTGAACAGGGGTGGGCAAGAGACCCAGTACTTC. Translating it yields CASSLNRGGQETQYF.

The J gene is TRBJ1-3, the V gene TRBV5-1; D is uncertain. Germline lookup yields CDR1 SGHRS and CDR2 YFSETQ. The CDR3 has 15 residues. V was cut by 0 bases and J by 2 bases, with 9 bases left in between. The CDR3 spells CASSLGGVTGNTIYF. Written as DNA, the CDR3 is TGCGCCAGCAGCTTGGGGGGAGTCACTGGAAACACCATATATTTT.

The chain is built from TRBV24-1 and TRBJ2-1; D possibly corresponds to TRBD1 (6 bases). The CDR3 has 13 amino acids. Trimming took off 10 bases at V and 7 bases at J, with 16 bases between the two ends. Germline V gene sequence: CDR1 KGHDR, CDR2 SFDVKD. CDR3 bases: TGTGCCACAGGGACACAGGGATGGAATGAGCAGTTCTTC. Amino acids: CATGTQGWNEQFF.

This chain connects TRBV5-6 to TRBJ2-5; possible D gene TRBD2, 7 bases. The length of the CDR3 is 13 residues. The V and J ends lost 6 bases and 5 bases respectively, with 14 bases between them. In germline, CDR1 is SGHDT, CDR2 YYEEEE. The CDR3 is CASILKGGETQYF. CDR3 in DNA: TGTGCCAGCATTTTGAAGGGGGGGGAGACCCAGTACTTC.

The CDR3 is CASSIARGQGVREQFF. The CDR3, as DNA: TGTGCCAGTAGTATAGCCCGTGGACAGGGGGTGCGGGAGCAGTTCTTC. The rearrangement links TRBV19 to TRBJ2-1, with 10 nucleotides matching TRBD1. V shed 1 base, J shed 10 bases, and the junction held 10 bases outside the gene matches. This CDR3 is 16 amino acids long. CDR1 is LNHDA, CDR2 SQIVND, per germline (reference sequence).

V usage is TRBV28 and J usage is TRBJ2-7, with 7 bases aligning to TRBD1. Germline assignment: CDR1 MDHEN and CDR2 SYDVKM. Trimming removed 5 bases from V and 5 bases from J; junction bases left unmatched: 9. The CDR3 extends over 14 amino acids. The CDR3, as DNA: TGTGCCAGCAGTCCCCCGACAGGGCGACACGAGCAGTACTTC. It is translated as CASSPPTGRHEQYF.

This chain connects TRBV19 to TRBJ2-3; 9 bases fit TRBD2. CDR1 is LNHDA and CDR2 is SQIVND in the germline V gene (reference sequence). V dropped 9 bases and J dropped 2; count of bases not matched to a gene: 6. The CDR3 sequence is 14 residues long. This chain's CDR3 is CASRGGVNTDTQYF. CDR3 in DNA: TGTGCCAGCCGCGGGGGGGTCAACACAGATACGCAGTATTTT. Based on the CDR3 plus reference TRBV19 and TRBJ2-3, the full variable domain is DGGITQSPKYLFRKEGQNVTLSCEQNLNHDAMYWYRQDPGQGLRLIYYSQIVNDFQKGDIAEGYSVSREKKESFPLTVTSAQKNPTAFYLCASRGGVNTDTQYFGPGTRLTVL.

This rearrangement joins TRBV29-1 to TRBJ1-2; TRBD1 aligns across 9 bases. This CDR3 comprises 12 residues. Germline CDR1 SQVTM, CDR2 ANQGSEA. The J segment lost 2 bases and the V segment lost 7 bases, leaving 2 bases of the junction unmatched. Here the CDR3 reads CSAGQGNYGYTF. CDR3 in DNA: TGCAGCGCTGGACAGGGGAACTATGGCTACACCTTC.

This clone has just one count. CDR3 DNA: TGTGCCAGCAGCCAAGGAGAATACTCCTACGAGCAGTACTTC. Translation: CASSQGEYSYEQYF. J is TRBJ2-7 and V is TRBV3-1 (or the pseudogene TRBV3-2); no firm D call. V was cut by 1 base and J by 0 bases, with 7 bases left in between. Germline assignment: CDR1 LGHDT and CDR2 YNNKEL (reference sequence). The CDR3 is 14 amino acids.

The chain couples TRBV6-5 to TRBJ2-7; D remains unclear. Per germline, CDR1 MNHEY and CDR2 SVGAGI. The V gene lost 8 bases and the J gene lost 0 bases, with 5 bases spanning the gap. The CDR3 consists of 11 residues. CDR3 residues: CASATSYEQYF. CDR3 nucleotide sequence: TGTGCCAGCGCTACCTCCTACGAGCAGTACTTC.

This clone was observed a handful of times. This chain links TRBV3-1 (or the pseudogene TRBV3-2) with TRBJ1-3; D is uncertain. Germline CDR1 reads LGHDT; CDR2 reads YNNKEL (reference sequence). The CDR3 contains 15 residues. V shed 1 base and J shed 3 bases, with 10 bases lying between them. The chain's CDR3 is CASSQGPTIGNTIYF. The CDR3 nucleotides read TGTGCCAGCAGCCAAGGACCAACTATTGGAAACACCATATATTTT.

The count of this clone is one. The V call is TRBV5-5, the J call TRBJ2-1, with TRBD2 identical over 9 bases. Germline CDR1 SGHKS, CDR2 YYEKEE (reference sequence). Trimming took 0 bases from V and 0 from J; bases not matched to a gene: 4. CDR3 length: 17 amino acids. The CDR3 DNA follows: TGTGCCAGCAGCTTGGCTCGACTAGCGGTCTCCTACAATGAGCAGTTCTTC. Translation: CASSLARLAVSYNEQFF.

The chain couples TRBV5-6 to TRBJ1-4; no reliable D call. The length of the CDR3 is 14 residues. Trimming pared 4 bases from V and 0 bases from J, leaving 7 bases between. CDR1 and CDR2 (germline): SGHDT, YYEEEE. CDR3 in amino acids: CASSRGSTNEKLFF. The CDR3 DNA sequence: TGTGCCAGCAGCCGAGGATCAACTAATGAAAAACTGTTTTTT.

In nucleotides, the CDR3 is TGCAGCGTTGAACGGACTGGGAATGAGCAGTTCTTC. Amino acid sequence: CSVERTGNEQFF. The genes are TRBV29-1 and TRBJ2-1; maybe TRBD2 (5 bases). Per germline, CDR1 SQVTM and CDR2 ANQGSEA. Trimming removed 2 bases from V and 7 bases from J, with 9 bases in between. The CDR3 sequence is 12 residues long.

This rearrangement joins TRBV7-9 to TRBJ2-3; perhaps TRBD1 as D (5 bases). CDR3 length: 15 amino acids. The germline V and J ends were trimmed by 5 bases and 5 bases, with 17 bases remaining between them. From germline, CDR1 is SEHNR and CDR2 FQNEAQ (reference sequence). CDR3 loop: CASSPPFREGDTQYF. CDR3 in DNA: TGTGCCAGCAGCCCACCTTTCAGGGAAGGAGATACGCAGTATTTT.

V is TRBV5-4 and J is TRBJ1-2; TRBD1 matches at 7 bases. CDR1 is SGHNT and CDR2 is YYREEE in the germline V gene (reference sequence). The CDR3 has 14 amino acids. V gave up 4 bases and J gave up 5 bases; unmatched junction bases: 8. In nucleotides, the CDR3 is TGTGCCAGCAGCGTGGGGACAGCAACATATGGCTACACCTTC. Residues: CASSVGTATYGYTF.

Written as DNA, the CDR3 is TGTGCCAGTAGCAGGGACAGGGCCACTGAAGCTTTCTTT. Its protein product is CASSRDRATEAFF. J is TRBJ1-1 and V is TRBV19; 9 bases are shared with TRBD1. This CDR3 is 13 amino acids long. Per the germline V gene, CDR1 is LNHDA and CDR2 is SQIVND (reference sequence). J gave up 4 bases and V 6 bases, and 3 bases lay outside the gene matches.

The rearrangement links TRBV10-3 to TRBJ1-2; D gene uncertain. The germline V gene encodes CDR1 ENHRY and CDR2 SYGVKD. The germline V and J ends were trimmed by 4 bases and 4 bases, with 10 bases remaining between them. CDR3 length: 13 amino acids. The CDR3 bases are TGTGCCATCAGTGGGTTTCGGGGCTATGGCTACACCTTC. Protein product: CAISGFRGYGYTF.

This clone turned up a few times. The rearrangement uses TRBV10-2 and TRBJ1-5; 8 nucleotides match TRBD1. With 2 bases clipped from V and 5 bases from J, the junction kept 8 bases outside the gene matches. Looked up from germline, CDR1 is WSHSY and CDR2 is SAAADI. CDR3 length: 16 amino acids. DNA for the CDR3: TGCGCCAGCAGTGAGCCCTCGACAGGGGTCCATCAGCCCCAGCATTTT. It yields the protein CASSEPSTGVHQPQHF.

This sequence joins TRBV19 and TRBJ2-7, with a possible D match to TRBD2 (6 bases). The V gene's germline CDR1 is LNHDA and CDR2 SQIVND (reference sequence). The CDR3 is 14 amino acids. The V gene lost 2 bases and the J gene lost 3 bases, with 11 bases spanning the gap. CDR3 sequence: CASSIQGGGYEQYF. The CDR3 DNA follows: TGTGCCAGTAGTATACAGGGAGGAGGCTACGAGCAGTACTTC.

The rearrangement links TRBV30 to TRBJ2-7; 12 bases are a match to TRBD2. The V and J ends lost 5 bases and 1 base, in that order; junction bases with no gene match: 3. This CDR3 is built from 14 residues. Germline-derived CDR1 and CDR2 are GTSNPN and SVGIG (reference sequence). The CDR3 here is CAWRTSGVSYEQYF. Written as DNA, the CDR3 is TGTGCCTGGCGGACTAGCGGGGTTTCCTACGAGCAGTACTTC.

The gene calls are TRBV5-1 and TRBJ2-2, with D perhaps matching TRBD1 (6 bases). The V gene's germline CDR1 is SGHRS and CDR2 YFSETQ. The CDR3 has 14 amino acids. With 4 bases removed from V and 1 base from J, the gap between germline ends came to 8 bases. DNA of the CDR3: TGCGCCAGCAGCATGGACAGGAACACCGGGGAGCTGTTTTTT. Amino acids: CASSMDRNTGELFF. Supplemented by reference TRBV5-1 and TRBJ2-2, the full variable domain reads KAGVTQTPRYLIKTRGQQVTLSCSPISGHRSVSWYQQTPGQGLQFLFEYFSETQRNKGNFPGRFSGRQFSNSRSEMNVSTLELGDSALYLCASSMDRNTGELFFGEGSRLTVL.

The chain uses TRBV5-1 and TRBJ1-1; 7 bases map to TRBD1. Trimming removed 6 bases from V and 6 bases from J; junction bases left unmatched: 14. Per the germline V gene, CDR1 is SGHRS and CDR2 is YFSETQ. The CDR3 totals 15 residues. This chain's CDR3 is CASKRGYTGDSEAFF. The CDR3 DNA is TGCGCCAGCAAGAGGGGCTATACAGGGGATTCTGAAGCTTTCTTT.

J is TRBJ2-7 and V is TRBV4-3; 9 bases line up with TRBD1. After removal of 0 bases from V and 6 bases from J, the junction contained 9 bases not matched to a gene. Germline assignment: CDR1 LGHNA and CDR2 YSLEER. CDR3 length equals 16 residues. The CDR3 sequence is CASSQDMGTGSFEQYF. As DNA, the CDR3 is TGCGCCAGCAGCCAAGATATGGGGACAGGGTCTTTCGAGCAGTACTTC.